The sequence of this T cell receptor (beta chain) was determined in a study of metastatic and nonmetastatic thyroid tumors. This clone was detected a few times. A read error may produce the germline difference seen at one junction end. There were no patients who had received any treatment before thyroid surgery. TCRdb redid the clone calls on the PCR reads using MiXCR. The table shows approximately 15,000 clones, with approximately 20% occurring only once. The clonotype was recovered from a female donor with papillary thyroid cancer or a benign thyroid nodule (not recorded which). Some clones in this sample may be carry-over from other donors' samples. Sequenced material: blood.

The CDR3 DNA reads TGTGCCACCAGTGATCCAGTGGAGAACACCGGGGAGCCGTTTTTT. It is translated as CATSDPVENTGEPFF. The V call is TRBV24-1, the J call TRBJ2-2; D may be TRBD2 (5 bases). Germline V CDR1 and CDR2: KGHDR, SFDVKD. The CDR3 is 15 residues long.